The present TCR beta chain was sequenced within a study of post-analysis software for immune sequencing data. As for the study in general: Some patients lacked subtype; others had relapsing-remitting, secondary progressive or progressive-relapsing disease. General study points: Pronounced co-clustering by F measure was evident among identically batched samples. When patients were compared with controls, a handful of TRBV segments were more frequent, TRBV5-6, TRBV5-1 and TRBV20-1 among them. A significant reduction in normalized Chao1 diversity was observed in multiple sclerosis patients versus controls.

Trimming cost V 0 bases and J 5 bases, with 11 bases left between them. The germline CDR1 and CDR2 sequences are LNHNV and YYDKDF (reference sequence). This CDR3 is built from 15 residues. With respect to this clonotype: Its antigen remains unknown.

cDNA libraries for TCR beta contained unique molecular identifiers. The yield from about 1 to 10 million T cells was 500,000 or so cDNA molecules in total. TCRdb itself ran the PCR reads through MiXCR, one entry per CDR3 protein. The table includes hundreds of thousands of distinct CDR3 sequences, around 64% detected once. The sequence was collected from a girl between 2 and 10 years old with multiple sclerosis. The sequenced sample consisted of blood. The V call is TRBV15, the J call TRBJ2-1, with D possibly being TRBD1 (5 bases). This CDR3 is CATSRDRAPNNEQFF. CDR3 coding DNA: TGTGCCACCAGCAGAGACAGGGCCCCGAACAATGAGCAGTTCTTC.